This entry is about one T cell receptor (beta chain). The germline gives CDR1 MNHEY, CDR2 SMNVEV (reference sequence). This CDR3 comprises 13 residues. Trimming shortened V by 6 bases and J by 8 bases, and 16 bases separated the two germline ends. Only in-frame clones appear in the TCRdb table, and some are missing; sequencing was by immunoSEQ multiplex PCR. This table has 110,000 to 150,000 clones, 86% appearing once. The data were taken from a study of blood T cell repertoires in COVID-19. The source is a woman aged 55 to 70 with acute or convalescent COVID-19. What was sequenced was peripheral blood. This chain connects TRBV27 to TRBJ1-2, with no clear D. In DNA, the CDR3 is TGTGCCAGCAGATCCCAGTTCCATCCCGGCTACACCTTC. It specifies CASRSQFHPGYTF.